Each of the 28 T cell receptor beta chains below was sequenced from the same sample in a study of T cell responses to AZD1222 COVID-19 vaccine. Generated by immunoSEQ multiplex PCR, the TCRdb table keeps only in-frame clones and is missing some. The table shows 45,000 to 60,000 clones, with 80% to 90% occurring only once. The sample was peripheral blood, taken on day 0 of AZD1222 vaccination. The source of these receptors is an adult in good health.

The chain is built from TRBV7-3 and TRBJ2-2; a weak D match, TRBD1 (6 bases). The CDR3 length is 16 residues. The V end lost 5 bases, the J end lost 2 bases, and 15 bases lay between the germline ends. Germline lookup yields CDR1 SGHTA and CDR2 FQGTGA. CDR3 region: CASSPPGTPNTGELFF. DNA of the CDR3: TGTGCCAGCAGCCCTCCCGGGACACCAAACACCGGGGAGCTGTTTTTT.

J is TRBJ1-1 and V is TRBV6-5; the D is unclear. V gave up 1 base and J gave up 1 base, with 7 bases separating them. The CDR3 contains 14 residues. Germline CDR1 is MNHEY and CDR2 is SVGAGI. CDR3 DNA: TGTGCCAGCAGTTACTTCCAGACGAACACTGAAGCTTTCTTT. Its protein product is CASSYFQTNTEAFF.

This clone has just one count. The chain couples TRBV28 to TRBJ1-2, with D perhaps TRBD1 (6 bases). CDR1 and CDR2 from the germline V gene are MDHEN and SYDVKM. Trimming took 6 bases from V and 6 from J, leaving 20 bases between them. There are 15 residues in the CDR3. CDR3 region: CASSVLLGRGDGYTF. The CDR3 DNA follows: TGTGCCAGCAGCGTCCTCCTCGGCAGGGGCGATGGCTACACCTTC.

The rearrangement joins TRBV5-1 to TRBJ2-5, with 9 bases fitting TRBD2. V shed 4 bases and J 4 bases; nucleotides not matched to a gene: 8. This CDR3 is 15 amino acids long. Looked up from germline, CDR1 is SGHRS and CDR2 is YFSETQ. The CDR3 protein is CASSRSGTSPETQYF. The CDR3 DNA is TGCGCCAGCAGCAGATCCGGGACTAGCCCAGAGACCCAGTACTTC.

This clone came up once. The V call is TRBV20-1, the J call TRBJ2-7; D uncertain. The CDR3 runs to 11 residues. Germline CDR1 reads DFQATT; CDR2 reads SNEGSKA (reference sequence). V lost 3 bases and J 2 bases, leaving 5 bases between the germline ends. The CDR3 sequence is CSASPTYEQYF. In DNA form, the CDR3 reads TGCAGTGCTAGCCCGACCTACGAGCAGTACTTC.

This chain joins TRBV19 and TRBJ1-5; the match to TRBD1 covers 7 bases. This CDR3 has 14 amino acids. Germline V gene sequence: CDR1 LNHDA, CDR2 SQIVND (reference sequence). V lost 5 bases, J lost 5 bases, and 6 bases stayed unmatched. The CDR3, as DNA: TGTGCCAGTAGTCCCGGACAGGCCTATCAGCCCCAGCATTTT. Protein product: CASSPGQAYQPQHF.

This chain uses TRBV6-1 with TRBJ2-2; D gene uncertain. This CDR3 has 14 amino acids. Germline CDR1 and CDR2: MNHNS and SASEGT. V was cut by 1 base and J by 1 base, with 4 bases left in between. CDR3 sequence reads: CASSEGQNTGELFF. The CDR3 coding sequence is TGTGCCAGCAGTGAAGGTCAGAACACCGGGGAGCTGTTTTTT.

The chain is built from TRBV28 and TRBJ2-7, with 8 bases fitting TRBD1. The germline CDR1 and CDR2 sequences are MDHEN and SYDVKM. V dropped 5 bases and J dropped 5; count of bases not matched to a gene: 8. CDR3 length: 14 residues. The DNA for the CDR3 is TGTGCCAGCAGTCCCGAGGACAGGGACAACGAGCAGTACTTC. It yields the protein CASSPEDRDNEQYF.

CDR3 sequence reads: CASSGTSGSYEQYF. As DNA, the CDR3 is TGTGCCAGTAGCGGGACTAGCGGGAGCTACGAGCAGTACTTC. V is TRBV19 and J is TRBJ2-7; TRBD2 aligns across 14 bases. This CDR3 spans 14 amino acids. The trim removed 6 bases at V and 3 bases at J, leaving 1 base unmatched. The germline CDR1 and CDR2 sequences are LNHDA and SQIVND (reference sequence).

V is TRBV5-1 and J is TRBJ1-3, with 8 bases lining up with TRBD1. This CDR3 is built from 17 residues. Per germline, CDR1 SGHRS and CDR2 YFSETQ. The J segment lost 4 bases and the V segment lost 4 bases, leaving 13 bases of the junction unmatched. CDR3 nucleotide sequence: TGCGCCAGCAGCGAGATTGCAGGGGGCGGGCAAGGAAACACCATATATTTT. Its translation: CASSEIAGGGQGNTIYF. Using reference TRBV5-1 and TRBJ1-3 for the parts outside the CDR3, the full variable domain is KAGVTQTPRYLIKTRGQQVTLSCSPISGHRSVSWYQQTPGQGLQFLFEYFSETQRNKGNFPGRFSGRQFSNSRSEMNVSTLELGDSALYLCASSEIAGGGQGNTIYFGEGSWLTVV.

DNA for the CDR3: TGTGCCAGCAGCTTAGTGACTAGCGGGGGCATAAAGCAGTTCTTC. Residues: CASSLVTSGGIKQFF. This chain joins TRBV11-2 and TRBJ2-1; 12 bases are shared with TRBD2. J lost 11 bases, V lost 1 base, and 6 bases had no gene match. This CDR3 is built from 15 residues. Per the germline V gene, CDR1 is SGHAT and CDR2 is FQNNGV. Complete variable domain (other parts from reference TRBV11-2 and TRBJ2-1): EAGVAQSPRYKIIEKRQSVAFWCNPISGHATLYWYQQILGQGPKLLIQFQNNGVVDDSQLPKDRFSAERLKGVDSTLKIQPAKLEDSAVYLCASSLVTSGGIKQFFGPGTRLTVL.

This sequence joins TRBV29-1 and TRBJ2-1, with 7 positions matching TRBD1. Germline trimming cut 4 bases from V and 8 bases from J; bases unmatched to any gene: 2. Germline assignment: CDR1 SQVTM and CDR2 ANQGSEA. CDR3 length equals 11 residues. CDR3 protein: CSVADRDEQFF. DNA of the CDR3: TGCAGCGTTGCTGACAGGGATGAGCAGTTCTTC.

This sequence joins TRBV5-4 and TRBJ1-1; TRBD1 matches 10 bases. V trimming: 4 bases; J trimming: 2 bases; junction bases outside the gene matches: 5. Germline V gene lookup returns CDR1 SGHNT and CDR2 YYREEE (reference sequence). The CDR3 totals 15 residues. The DNA for the CDR3 is TGTGCCAGCAGCCCGACAGGGGGCTTCAACACTGAAGCTTTCTTT. It yields the protein CASSPTGGFNTEAFF.

This rearrangement joins TRBV28 to TRBJ1-3; D is undetermined. V dropped 2 bases and J dropped 0 bases, with 8 bases sitting between them. CDR3 length: 15 residues. Germline CDR1 MDHEN, CDR2 SYDVKM. The CDR3 nucleotides are TGTGCCAGCAGTTTAATTGACGGCTCTGGAAACACCATATATTTT. Its protein is CASSLIDGSGNTIYF.

The chain has TRBV7-2 and TRBJ2-7; TRBD2 aligns across 14 bases. J was trimmed by 7 bases and V by 4 bases; bases with no gene match: 3. This CDR3 has 14 residues. The germline V gene encodes CDR1 SGHTA and CDR2 FQGNSA. The DNA of the CDR3 is TGTGCCAGCAGCTCGGGACTAGCGGGAGCGGAGCAGTACTTC. It yields the protein CASSSGLAGAEQYF.

The V gene is TRBV28, the J gene TRBJ1-4, with 8 bases fitting TRBD1. The J segment lost 4 bases and the V segment lost 6 bases, leaving 4 bases of the junction unmatched. The germline gives CDR1 MDHEN, CDR2 SYDVKM. CDR3 length: 14 residues. CDR3 region: CASSPGQVNEKLFF. CDR3 sequence (DNA): TGTGCCAGCAGCCCGGGACAGGTTAATGAAAAACTGTTTTTT.

The chain carries TRBV5-1 and TRBJ2-3; D is uncertain. CDR3 length: 13 amino acids. V gave up 0 bases and J gave up 4 bases, with 6 bases separating them. The germline V gene encodes CDR1 SGHRS and CDR2 YFSETQ. Here the CDR3 reads CASSLGYADTQYF. As DNA, the CDR3 is TGCGCCAGCAGCTTGGGGTACGCAGATACGCAGTATTTT.

The chain is built from TRBV28 and TRBJ2-7; 7 nucleotides match TRBD2. The CDR3 covers 15 residues. Germline values: CDR1 MDHEN, CDR2 SYDVKM. J lost 2 bases, V lost 7 bases, and 11 bases had no gene match. The CDR3 DNA reads TGTGCCAGCAACCCCGGGGGGACCGAAACCTACGAGCAGTACTTC. Amino acid sequence: CASNPGGTETYEQYF.

This chain connects TRBV5-4 to TRBJ2-3; D is uncertain. The CDR3 sequence is 12 residues long. The germline V gene encodes CDR1 SGHNT and CDR2 YYREEE (reference sequence). Trimming shortened V by 3 bases and J by 6 bases, and 8 bases separated the two germline ends. CDR3 residues: CASSSPGDTQYF. The CDR3, as DNA: TGTGCCAGCAGCTCCCCTGGGGATACGCAGTATTTT. Based on the CDR3 plus reference TRBV5-4 and TRBJ2-3, the full variable domain is ETGVTQSPTHLIKTRGQQVTLRCSSQSGHNTVSWYQQALGQGPQFIFQYYREEENGRGNFPPRFSGLQFPNYSSELNVNALELDDSALYLCASSSPGDTQYFGPGTRLTVL.

The V and J genes are TRBV5-1 and TRBJ2-1, with a tentative D call TRBD2 (5 bases). The CDR3 covers 12 residues. Germline values: CDR1 SGHRS, CDR2 YFSETQ. The V gene lost 0 bases and the J gene lost 7 bases, with 5 bases spanning the gap. DNA of the CDR3: TGCGCCAGCAGCTTGGGCGGGAATGAGCAGTTCTTC. It translates to CASSLGGNEQFF. Filled out from reference TRBV5-1 and TRBJ2-1, the complete variable domain reads KAGVTQTPRYLIKTRGQQVTLSCSPISGHRSVSWYQQTPGQGLQFLFEYFSETQRNKGNFPGRFSGRQFSNSRSEMNVSTLELGDSALYLCASSLGGNEQFFGPGTRLTVL.

The chain is built from TRBV9 and TRBJ2-1, with D unclear. Germline loops: CDR1 SGDLS, CDR2 YYNGEE. This CDR3 has 16 residues. V was cut by 0 bases and J by 0 bases, with 10 bases left in between. As DNA, the CDR3 is TGTGCCAGCAGCGTAGGCAGTCTGGCCTCCTACAATGAGCAGTTCTTC. Residues: CASSVGSLASYNEQFF.

The chain couples TRBV27 to TRBJ2-2, with unresolved D. Per germline, CDR1 MNHEY and CDR2 SMNVEV (reference sequence). V was cut by 3 bases and J by 6 bases, with 20 bases left in between. CDR3 length: 17 amino acids. The CDR3 loop reads CASSFYSLGEVPGELFF. The CDR3 DNA is TGTGCCAGCAGTTTTTACTCTTTAGGAGAAGTTCCCGGGGAGCTGTTTTTT.

This clone was counted a few times. The chain employs TRBV19 and TRBJ1-5; D ambiguous. The CDR3 sequence is 15 residues long. Germline values: CDR1 LNHDA, CDR2 SQIVND (reference sequence). V was clipped by 1 base and J by 2 bases, with 9 bases between them. The CDR3 DNA reads as TGTGCCAGTAGTATAGCAGCCCGTGGCAATCAGCCCCAGCATTTT. Translating gives CASSIAARGNQPQHF.

The rearrangement uses TRBV5-1 and TRBJ2-7; 12 bases fit TRBD2. The germline V gene encodes CDR1 SGHRS and CDR2 YFSETQ. V trimming: 2 bases; J trimming: 3 bases; junction bases outside the gene matches: 3. The CDR3 consists of 15 residues. CDR3: CASSLGLAGIYEQYF. The CDR3 DNA reads TGCGCCAGCAGCTTAGGACTAGCGGGGATCTACGAGCAGTACTTC. Using reference TRBV5-1 and TRBJ2-7 for the parts outside the CDR3, the full variable domain is KAGVTQTPRYLIKTRGQQVTLSCSPISGHRSVSWYQQTPGQGLQFLFEYFSETQRNKGNFPGRFSGRQFSNSRSEMNVSTLELGDSALYLCASSLGLAGIYEQYFGPGTRLTVT.

J is TRBJ1-3 and V is TRBV10-2; a possible D gene is TRBD1 (5 bases). V shed 4 bases and J shed 1 base, with 14 bases lying between them. Germline CDR1 and CDR2: WSHSY and SAAADI. The CDR3 totals 16 residues. The CDR3: CASSALGGGSGNTIYF. The CDR3 DNA is TGCGCCAGCAGTGCCCTGGGGGGGGGTTCTGGAAACACCATATATTTT.

CDR3 amino acids: CASSHGQGRSYEQYF. DNA of the CDR3: TGTGCCAGCAGCCACGGACAGGGGCGCTCCTACGAGCAGTACTTC. The V gene is TRBV3-1 (or the pseudogene TRBV3-2), the J gene TRBJ2-7; 9 bases align to TRBD1. Germline CDR1 is LGHDT and CDR2 is YNNKEL (reference sequence). Germline trimming cut 3 bases from V and 0 bases from J; bases unmatched to any gene: 3. The CDR3 covers 15 residues.

The chain couples TRBV6-1 to TRBJ1-1, with D unresolved. V lost 2 bases, J lost 11 bases, and 18 bases lay in between. The CDR3 length is 14 residues. CDR1 MNHNS and CDR2 SASEGT come from the germline V gene. The CDR3 loop is CASSEMVGSAEAFF. As DNA, the CDR3 is TGTGCCAGCAGTGAAATGGTAGGGTCGGCGGAGGCTTTCTTT.

The V gene is TRBV19, the J gene TRBJ2-7; D possibly corresponds to TRBD2 (5 bases). Germline V lookup: CDR1 LNHDA, CDR2 SQIVND (reference sequence). This CDR3 spans 14 amino acids. The germline V and J ends were trimmed by 6 bases and 2 bases, with 14 bases remaining between them. The CDR3 protein is CASRIQDGAYEQYF. As DNA, the CDR3 is TGTGCCAGTAGGATTCAAGACGGGGCCTACGAGCAGTACTTC.